This T cell receptor beta chain derives from a study of tumour-infiltrating T cells in Burkitt lymphoma. For the study at large: All epidemiological Burkitt lymphoma subtypes were represented in the cohort. Productive clonality predicted overall and progression-free survival.

In the case of this clone: Antigen specificity is unknown.

TCRdb keeps only in-frame clones here, not all; method: immunoSEQ multiplex PCR. The sample records 46,000 or so clones, around 29% being singletons. Trimming cost V 3 bases and J 0 bases, with 11 bases left between them. CDR3 length: 15 residues. Germline V gene data show CDR1 as SGHDT and CDR2 as YYEEEE. Overall study results and limits: Many Burkitt lymphoma patients shared several public clonotypes.

The material sequenced was tumor tissue. This clonotype was sampled from a human donor with Burkitt lymphoma. The rearrangement links TRBV5-6 to TRBJ2-3; D remains ambiguous. CDR3 sequence reads: CASSSLASSTDTQYF. The CDR3 region has the DNA TGTGCCAGCAGCTCCCTGGCTAGTAGCACAGATACGCAGTATTTT. The full variable domain, completed using reference TRBV5-6 and TRBJ2-3, is DAGVTQSPTHLIKTRGQQVTLRCSPKSGHDTVSWYQQALGQGPQFIFQYYEEEERQRGNFPDRFSGHQFPNYSSELNVNALLLGDSALYLCASSSLASSTDTQYFGPGTRLTVL.